What follows are 20 T cell receptor beta chains derived from one specimen sequenced in a study of control samples from healthy donors and cancer patients. TCRdb's table, derived via immunoSEQ multiplex PCR, lists solely in-frame clones and lacks some. The repertoire holds over 60,000 clones, with around nine tenths as singletons. Sequencing was done on a sample of PBMCs. The source of these receptors is a woman between 55 and 75 years old with head and neck cancer.

CDR3 nucleotides: TGTGCCAGCAGTTACGCAGGGATTCAGCCCCAGCATTTT. It specifies CASSYAGIQPQHF. The chain has TRBV6-2 or TRBV6-3 and TRBJ1-5; TRBD1 is a possible D gene (5 bases). The CDR3 has 13 amino acids. V gave up 2 bases and J gave up 6 bases, with 8 bases separating them. Germline CDR1 MNHEY, CDR2 SVGEGT.

The chain uses TRBV5-1 and TRBJ1-6; 8 nucleotides match TRBD1. Germline V gene lookup returns CDR1 SGHRS and CDR2 YFSETQ. The CDR3 sequence is 16 residues long. V lost 4 bases, J lost 6 bases, and 9 bases stayed unmatched. The CDR3 DNA sequence: TGCGCCAGCAGCCCCGACAGGGGAAGTCGTAATTCACCCCTCCACTTT. Amino acids: CASSPDRGSRNSPLHF. Combining the CDR3 with reference TRBV5-1 and TRBJ1-6 gives the whole variable domain KAGVTQTPRYLIKTRGQQVTLSCSPISGHRSVSWYQQTPGQGLQFLFEYFSETQRNKGNFPGRFSGRQFSNSRSEMNVSTLELGDSALYLCASSPDRGSRNSPLHFGNGTRLTVT.

The chain employs TRBV2 and TRBJ2-5; perhaps TRBD1 as D (6 bases). The CDR3 has 14 amino acids. In germline, CDR1 is SNHLY, CDR2 FYNNEI. Trimming took 3 bases from V and 0 from J, leaving 8 bases between them. DNA of the CDR3: TGTGCCAGCAGTGAGTGGACAGACCAAGAGACCCAGTACTTC. This gives the protein CASSEWTDQETQYF.

The chain carries TRBV13 and TRBJ2-7; maybe TRBD2 (5 bases). V lost 5 bases and J 5 bases, leaving 13 bases between the germline ends. The CDR3 is 13 residues long. Germline CDR1 and CDR2: PRHDT and FYEKMQ (reference sequence). The CDR3 nucleotides are TGTGCCAGCAGCCGGGGTCTTTTGAACGAGCAGTACTTC. Translated: CASSRGLLNEQYF.

This clone was observed once. J is TRBJ1-1 and V is TRBV3-1 (or the pseudogene TRBV3-2); D is undetermined. The CDR3 runs to 14 residues. The V gene's germline CDR1 is LGHDT and CDR2 YNNKEL (reference sequence). The V gene lost 0 bases and the J gene lost 5 bases, with 10 bases spanning the gap. CDR3 sequence: CASSQDTPGTEAFF. CDR3 coding DNA: TGTGCCAGCAGCCAAGATACCCCGGGAACTGAAGCTTTCTTT.

This chain joins TRBV30 and TRBJ2-2, with TRBD1 identical over 10 bases. This CDR3 is 20 amino acids long. The V gene's germline CDR1 is GTSNPN and CDR2 SVGIG (reference sequence). With 0 bases clipped from V and 1 base from J, the junction kept 14 bases outside the gene matches. In DNA form, the CDR3 reads TGTGCCTGGAGTGTTCCGCGATGGGACAGGGGCCGATGGAACACCGGGGAGCTGTTTTTT. Its protein product is CAWSVPRWDRGRWNTGELFF.

CDR3 nucleotides: TGTGCCAGCTCAGAGTTGACGGGACAGGGGGCGCGTGAGCAGTACTTC. Protein product: CASSELTGQGAREQYF. V and J are TRBV18 and TRBJ2-7, with TRBD1 identical over 12 bases. The CDR3 is made up of 16 amino acids. Germline lookup yields CDR1 KGHSH and CDR2 LQKENI. The V and J ends lost 5 bases and 7 bases, in that order; junction bases with no gene match: 12.

The chain joins TRBV2 to TRBJ2-5, with D unresolved. The V end was cut by 5 bases, the J end by 9 bases, with 10 bases between. The CDR3 runs to 11 residues. Germline values: CDR1 SNHLY, CDR2 FYNNEI. This chain's CDR3 is CASSILRSQYF. The CDR3 DNA is TGTGCCAGCAGTATCTTACGTTCCCAGTACTTC.

The chain employs TRBV7-8 and TRBJ2-7; 7 bases match TRBD1. The CDR3 is made up of 14 amino acids. The germline CDR1 and CDR2 sequences are SGHVS and FQNEAQ. V shed 3 bases, J shed 4 bases, and the junction held 6 bases outside the gene matches. The CDR3 region has the DNA TGTGCCAGCAGCTTCGGACAGGTTACTTACGAGCAGTACTTC. Its protein is CASSFGQVTYEQYF.

The rearrangement links TRBV18 to TRBJ2-1; 9 positions agree with TRBD1. Germline V CDR1 and CDR2: KGHSH, LQKENI. This CDR3 region has 14 residues. The junction had 1 base not matched to a gene; V was cut back by 3 bases and J by 4 bases. The CDR3 loop reads CASSPGQGYNEQFF. CDR3 sequence (DNA): TGTGCCAGCTCACCGGGACAGGGTTACAATGAGCAGTTCTTC.

This chain joins TRBV4-1 and TRBJ2-2; 14 nucleotides agree with TRBD2. Germline V gene data show CDR1 as MGHRA and CDR2 as YSYEKL. V trimming: 0 bases; J trimming: 7 bases; junction bases outside the gene matches: 7. CDR3 length: 18 residues. The CDR3 reads CASSQDRGLAGVYGELFF. For the CDR3, the DNA is TGCGCCAGCAGCCAAGACCGGGGACTAGCGGGAGTTTACGGGGAGCTGTTTTTT.

This clone was counted a few times. V and J are TRBV20-1 and TRBJ2-7; 7 bases fit TRBD1. V shed 3 bases and J 7 bases; nucleotides not matched to a gene: 9. The germline CDR1 and CDR2 sequences are DFQATT and SNEGSKA (reference sequence). This CDR3 comprises 13 residues. The CDR3 loop reads CSASRQGVGEQYF. For the CDR3, the DNA is TGCAGTGCTAGTCGGCAGGGGGTAGGAGAGCAGTACTTC.

V and J are TRBV2 and TRBJ2-1; 9 positions match TRBD2. There are 14 residues in the CDR3. V trimming: 6 bases; J trimming: 3 bases; junction bases outside the gene matches: 3. CDR1 is SNHLY, CDR2 FYNNEI, per germline. The CDR3 DNA reads as TGTGCCAGCAGCACGACTAGCGGCTACAATGAGCAGTTCTTC. Amino acids: CASSTTSGYNEQFF.

The CDR3 DNA reads as TGTGCCACCAGCAGAGACGACAGGGGGAACACTGAAGCTTTCTTT. It codes for CATSRDDRGNTEAFF. V usage is TRBV15 and J usage is TRBJ1-1, with TRBD1 matching 8 bases. The CDR3 has 15 amino acids. Germline CDR1 is LNHNV and CDR2 is YYDKDF (reference sequence). V trimming: 0 bases; J trimming: 1 base; junction bases outside the gene matches: 1.

The rearrangement joins TRBV3-1 (or the pseudogene TRBV3-2) to TRBJ1-2; D may be TRBD1 (5 bases). CDR3 length: 15 amino acids. CDR1 is LGHDT and CDR2 is YNNKEL in the germline V gene (reference sequence). Trimming removed 3 bases from V and 4 bases from J, with 15 bases in between. CDR3 in DNA: TGTGCCAGCAGCCAGGGGTGGGACGCAGCCTATGGCTACACCTTC. Its translation is CASSQGWDAAYGYTF.

V usage is TRBV4-2 and J usage is TRBJ2-5, with TRBD1 matching over 8 bases. V shed 5 bases, J shed 1 base, and the junction held 18 bases outside the gene matches. Germline CDR1 reads LGHNA; CDR2 reads YNFKEQ. The length of the CDR3 is 19 residues. The CDR3 coding sequence is TGTGCCAGCAGCTCAGGAATGACAGGGGAAGAGGGGCTCCAAGAGACCCAGTACTTC. This gives the protein CASSSGMTGEEGLQETQYF.

The rearrangement joins TRBV5-4 to TRBJ2-1, with D hard to call. CDR1 and CDR2 (germline): SGHNT, YYREEE (reference sequence). V was shortened by 0 bases and J by 1 base, with 11 bases between the two germline ends. CDR3 length: 16 residues. DNA for the CDR3: TGTGCCAGCAGCTTGGCTCTCGCGGCTTCCTACAATGAGCAGTTCTTC. Amino acid sequence: CASSLALAASYNEQFF. Full variable domain (rest looked up from reference TRBV5-4 and TRBJ2-1): ETGVTQSPTHLIKTRGQQVTLRCSSQSGHNTVSWYQQALGQGPQFIFQYYREEENGRGNFPPRFSGLQFPNYSSELNVNALELDDSALYLCASSLALAASYNEQFFGPGTRLTVL.

J is TRBJ2-1 and V is TRBV5-1, with unresolved D. The CDR3 spans 11 residues. V was pared by 1 base and J by 6 bases, with 2 bases between. Germline V gives CDR1 SGHRS, CDR2 YFSETQ. CDR3 region: CASSLINEQFF. The CDR3, as DNA: TGCGCCAGCAGCTTGATCAATGAGCAGTTCTTC. Variable domain in full (rest from reference TRBV5-1 and TRBJ2-1): KAGVTQTPRYLIKTRGQQVTLSCSPISGHRSVSWYQQTPGQGLQFLFEYFSETQRNKGNFPGRFSGRQFSNSRSEMNVSTLELGDSALYLCASSLINEQFFGPGTRLTVL.

V and J are TRBV6-2 or TRBV6-3 and TRBJ2-2; TRBD1 or TRBD2 may be the D gene (5 bases each). The germline V and J ends were trimmed by 4 bases and 5 bases, with 14 bases remaining between them. CDR1 is MNHEY, CDR2 SVGEGT, per germline. The CDR3 totals 15 residues. CDR3 residues: CASSWVEWGTGELFF. The CDR3 bases are TGTGCCAGCAGTTGGGTAGAGTGGGGGACCGGGGAGCTGTTTTTT.

The J gene is TRBJ2-4, the V gene TRBV2; 9 bases are shared with TRBD2. Germline V gives CDR1 SNHLY, CDR2 FYNNEI. The CDR3 is made up of 18 amino acids. J gave up 3 bases and V 4 bases, and 13 bases lay outside the gene matches. As DNA, the CDR3 is TGTGCCAGCAGTGCCGCTAGCGGGACCTCCCGCAGCAAAAACATTCAGTACTTC. Protein: CASSAASGTSRSKNIQYF.